The next 14 T cell receptor beta chains were all read from a single sample in a study of T cell repertoires in cytomegalovirus infection. TCRdb re-analysed the reads in MiXCR, keeping a single row per CDR3 protein. The sample yields roughly 180,000 distinct CDR3 sequences, 28% seen once. Input material: PBMCs. The receptors were sampled from a human donor in good health (CMV status not recorded). Some clones in this sample may be carry-over from other donors' samples.

This clonotype showed up just a few times. This chain joins TRBV7-3 and TRBJ1-3, with 7 bases fitting TRBD1. Germline V CDR1 and CDR2: SGHTA, FQGTGA. With V trimmed by 0 bases and J by 4 bases, 3 bases remained unmatched. The CDR3 loop spans 15 amino acids. The CDR3 is CASSLTSGQGNTIYF. CDR3 nucleotides: TGTGCCAGCAGCTTAACCTCGGGACAGGGAAACACCATATATTTT.

A remark on this clonotype: A much bigger clone sits one base away, suggesting this may be a read error. The chain combines TRBV7-8 with TRBJ2-3; 11 positions match TRBD2. The germline CDR1 and CDR2 sequences are SGHVS and FQNEAQ. The CDR3 is 17 residues long. The CDR3 coding sequence is TGTGGCAGCAGCCGAGGACTAGCGGGCTCTAGCACAGATACGCAGTATTTT. The encoded protein is CGSSRGLAGSSTDTQYF.

This sequence joins TRBV6-2 or TRBV6-3 and TRBJ2-7, with TRBD2 identical over 12 bases. This CDR3 has 16 residues. CDR1 and CDR2 (germline): MNHEY, SVGEGT. Trimming at V came to 6 bases and at J to 7 bases, leaving 13 bases not matched to a gene. Here the CDR3 DNA reads TGTGCCAGCAGCGCTCTAGCGGGGGGGCGTCCTTGGGAGCAGTACTTC. Translating it yields CASSALAGGRPWEQYF.

This clonotype was counted only a few times. This chain uses TRBV12-3 or TRBV12-4 with TRBJ2-5, with 14 bases identical to TRBD2. The V gene end was trimmed by 6 bases and the J gene end by 11 bases; junction bases not matched to a gene: 14. This CDR3 comprises 16 residues. The CDR3: CASSTSGTSGGPFQYF. The DNA of the CDR3 is TGTGCCAGCAGCACATCCGGGACTAGCGGGGGCCCGTTTCAGTACTTC.

This clonotype was detected many times. V usage is TRBV7-8 and J usage is TRBJ2-5, with 14 positions matching TRBD2. Unmatched junction bases numbered 7, after V lost 4 bases and J lost 3 bases. Looked up from germline, CDR1 is SGHVS and CDR2 is FQNEAQ. CDR3 length: 17 amino acids. The CDR3 loop is CASSSQTSGGAEETQYF. For the CDR3, the DNA is TGTGCCAGCAGCTCCCAGACTAGCGGGGGGGCAGAAGAGACCCAGTACTTC. Full variable domain (rest looked up from reference TRBV7-8 and TRBJ2-5): GAGVSQSPRYKVAKRGQDVALRCDPISGHVSLFWYQQALGQGPEFLTYFQNEAQLDKSGLPSDRFFAERPEGSVSTLKIQRTQQEDSAVYLCASSSQTSGGAEETQYFGPGTRLLVL.

This clonotype was found many times. The chain has TRBV7-9 and TRBJ1-1; 8 bases are a match to TRBD1. Germline values: CDR1 SEHNR, CDR2 FQNEAQ (reference sequence). The CDR3 has 17 residues. After removal of 5 bases from V and 0 bases from J, the junction contained 11 bases not matched to a gene. This CDR3 is CASSHGRTGRMNTEAFF. The DNA of the CDR3 is TGTGCCAGCAGCCACGGAAGGACAGGGAGAATGAACACTGAAGCTTTCTTT.

This clonotype was seen only a few times. V usage is TRBV6-1 and J usage is TRBJ2-1, with TRBD1 matching over 11 bases. The germline V gene has CDR1 MNHNS and CDR2 SASEGT. This CDR3 contains 16 residues. V shed 4 bases, J shed 2 bases, and the junction held 4 bases outside the gene matches. The CDR3 nucleotides read TGTGCCAGCAGTGCGGACAGGGGGCCGGCCTACAATGAGCAGTTCTTC. Translation gives CASSADRGPAYNEQFF.

V usage is TRBV4-3 and J usage is TRBJ2-3; 9 positions match TRBD2. The CDR3 contains 16 residues. Germline V gene lookup returns CDR1 LGHNA and CDR2 YSLEER. V lost 3 bases to trimming and J lost 2 bases; unmatched junction nucleotides: 6. The CDR3 here is CASSQGAGGFTDTQYF. The CDR3 DNA sequence: TGCGCCAGCAGCCAGGGGGCGGGGGGGTTCACAGATACGCAGTATTTT.

This clonotype was counted ten times or more. The V gene is TRBV2, the J gene TRBJ2-6; D remains unclear. The V gene's germline CDR1 is SNHLY and CDR2 FYNNEI. Trimming pared 3 bases from V and 0 bases from J, leaving 6 bases between. The CDR3 runs 15 residues. This CDR3 reads CASSDYSSGANVLTF. DNA for the CDR3: TGTGCCAGCAGTGATTACAGCTCTGGGGCCAACGTCCTGACTTTC.

The rearrangement uses TRBV7-2 and TRBJ1-1; the match to TRBD1 covers 7 bases. Trimming cost V 5 bases and J 8 bases; bases outside gene matches: 8. The CDR3 sequence is 13 residues long. Germline V gene data show CDR1 as SGHTA and CDR2 as FQGNSA. The CDR3 loop reads CASSRPGGAEAFF. The CDR3 DNA reads TGTGCCAGCAGCCGCCCAGGGGGAGCAGAAGCTTTCTTT.

This clonotype came up a few times. V gene TRBV7-6 combines with J gene TRBJ2-5; D uncertain. V lost 5 bases, J lost 0 bases, and 7 bases lay in between. CDR3 length: 13 amino acids. Germline CDR1 reads SGHVS; CDR2 reads FNYEAQ. The CDR3 DNA reads TGTGCCAGCAGCCTAATGGACCAAGAGACCCAGTACTTC. Translating gives CASSLMDQETQYF.

In this sample, this clonotype turned up a few times. The J gene is TRBJ2-7, the V gene TRBV7-2; TRBD2 matches at 8 bases. Germline values: CDR1 SGHTA, CDR2 FQGNSA. V lost 4 bases and J lost 6; bases outside the gene matches: 5. This CDR3 is built from 13 residues. This CDR3 is CASSWAGGFEQYF. CDR3 nucleotides: TGTGCCAGCAGCTGGGCGGGGGGATTCGAGCAGTACTTC.

This sequence joins TRBV2 and TRBJ2-6, with TRBD1 matching 11 bases. This CDR3 region has 16 residues. V shed 9 bases and J 0 bases; nucleotides not matched to a gene: 4. The germline gives CDR1 SNHLY, CDR2 FYNNEI. The CDR3 sequence is CARRDRGSSGANVLTF. The CDR3 nucleotides are TGTGCCAGGAGGGACAGGGGGAGCTCTGGGGCCAACGTCCTGACTTTC.

The chain carries TRBV20-1 and TRBJ1-4; maybe TRBD1 (5 bases). CDR1 DFQATT and CDR2 SNEGSKA come from the germline V gene (reference sequence). The V gene lost 6 bases and the J gene lost 7 bases, with 12 bases spanning the gap. CDR3 length equals 12 residues. Written as DNA, the CDR3 is TGCAGTGCGCAAACAGGCGGTGAAAAACTGTTTTTT. Protein product: CSAQTGGEKLFF.